The 15 T cell receptor beta chains reported below all come from one sample, sequenced in a study of blood T cell repertoires in COVID-19. The protocol was immunoSEQ multiplex PCR, while the TCRdb copy is restricted to in-frame clones and leaves out a portion. The data contain some 130,000 clones, approximately 90% of them singletons. The material sequenced was peripheral blood. These receptors were taken from a man in his sixties with COVID-19, enrolled during active disease.

The chain is built from TRBV19 and TRBJ1-2, with TRBD1 matching over 7 bases. CDR3 length equals 14 residues. Trimming removed 4 bases from V and 7 bases from J; junction bases left unmatched: 9. Germline V gives CDR1 LNHDA, CDR2 SQIVND (reference sequence). The DNA for the CDR3 is TGTGCCAGTAGTAAGGGGGCGCCGGCGTCTGGCTACACCTTC. Translation gives CASSKGAPASGYTF.

V and J are TRBV6-5 and TRBJ1-1; D uncertain. CDR1 is MNHEY, CDR2 SVGAGI, per germline. V lost 6 bases and J lost 1, with 15 bases in between. The CDR3 spans 15 residues. The DNA for the CDR3 is TGTGCCAGCAGCCAAACAAACCCTCAGAACACTGAAGCTTTCTTT. Translation: CASSQTNPQNTEAFF.

The chain uses TRBV5-4 and TRBJ2-3; 9 bases map to TRBD2. V was clipped by 0 bases and J by 5 bases; unmatched bases: 4. The CDR3 extends over 15 amino acids. The V gene's germline CDR1 is SGHNT and CDR2 YYREEE (reference sequence). DNA of the CDR3: TGTGCCAGCAGCTTGGCTCGCGGGGGGGGAGATACGCAGTATTTT. Encoded protein: CASSLARGGGDTQYF.

The rearrangement joins TRBV19 to TRBJ2-7; 7 nucleotides match TRBD1. V shed 1 base, J shed 2 bases, and the junction held 2 bases outside the gene matches. The CDR3 extends over 14 amino acids. Germline CDR1 LNHDA, CDR2 SQIVND (reference sequence). The CDR3 region has the DNA TGTGCCAGTAGTATAGGGACAGGCCCCTACGAGCAGTACTTC. Translation gives CASSIGTGPYEQYF.

The CDR3 DNA follows: TGCGCCAGCAGCAGGAACCGAGACAGGGGCTATAATTCACCCCTCCACTTT. This codes for CASSRNRDRGYNSPLHF. The genes are TRBV5-1 and TRBJ1-6; TRBD1 agrees at 8 bases. The junction had 9 bases not matched to a gene; V was cut back by 4 bases and J by 3 bases. The V gene's germline CDR1 is SGHRS and CDR2 YFSETQ. This CDR3 is built from 17 residues.

This chain links TRBV3-1 (or the pseudogene TRBV3-2) with TRBJ1-5; 8 positions match TRBD1. In germline, CDR1 is LGHDT, CDR2 YNNKEL (reference sequence). The CDR3 loop spans 16 amino acids. V was pared by 1 base and J by 5 bases, with 7 bases of the junction left unmatched. In DNA form, the CDR3 reads TGTGCCAGCAGCCAAGGAGGCAGGGGGCCCTATCAGCCCCAGCATTTT. This sequence encodes CASSQGGRGPYQPQHF.

The genes are TRBV6-4 and TRBJ1-2, with D possibly being TRBD1 (5 bases). CDR3 length: 15 amino acids. CDR1 is MRHNA and CDR2 is SNTAGT in the germline V gene. V was pared by 6 bases and J by 5 bases, with 19 bases between. The DNA for the CDR3 is TGTGCCAGCAGAGCCGGGGAGGGGAATGCGTATGGCTACACCTTC. It translates to CASRAGEGNAYGYTF.

The V and J genes are TRBV5-1 and TRBJ2-5, with a possible D match to TRBD2 (5 bases). The CDR3 loop spans 13 amino acids. In germline, CDR1 is SGHRS, CDR2 YFSETQ. V was trimmed by 7 bases and J by 3 bases, leaving 13 bases between them. The CDR3: CASARAAEETQYF. The CDR3, as DNA: TGCGCCAGCGCGAGGGCAGCTGAAGAGACCCAGTACTTC.

The sample holds a few counts of this clone. V usage is TRBV10-3 and J usage is TRBJ1-1, with a tentative D call TRBD1 (6 bases). This CDR3 comprises 14 residues. Germline V gene sequence: CDR1 ENHRY, CDR2 SYGVKD. V lost 5 bases and J lost 0, with 10 bases in between. The CDR3 protein is CAISRDTMNTEAFF. DNA for the CDR3: TGTGCCATCAGTAGGGACACCATGAACACTGAAGCTTTCTTT.

This clone was observed a single time. The chain has TRBV2 and TRBJ2-3; possibly TRBD2 for D (6 bases). Germline CDR1 reads SNHLY; CDR2 reads FYNNEI. V lost 6 bases and J lost 4, with 11 bases in between. The CDR3 contains 13 residues. CDR3 in amino acids: CASRYGGADTQYF. The CDR3, as DNA: TGTGCCAGCAGATACGGGGGAGCAGATACGCAGTATTTT.

The chain links TRBV5-1 to TRBJ2-3; 8 nucleotides match TRBD1. Unmatched junction bases numbered 6, after V lost 4 bases and J lost 2 bases. From germline, CDR1 is SGHRS and CDR2 YFSETQ. The CDR3 extends over 15 amino acids. The CDR3 sequence: CASSLTTGDTDTQYF. In DNA form, the CDR3 reads TGCGCCAGCAGCCTTACGACAGGGGACACAGATACGCAGTATTTT.

This clone came up once. The chain is built from TRBV5-5 and TRBJ2-5, with D unresolved. V was trimmed by 4 bases and J by 1 base, leaving 11 bases between them. Germline V gives CDR1 SGHKS, CDR2 YYEKEE (reference sequence). This CDR3 is built from 14 residues. The CDR3 here is CASSPGWAQETQYF. CDR3 nucleotide sequence: TGTGCCAGCAGCCCCGGATGGGCCCAAGAGACCCAGTACTTC.

The rearrangement uses TRBV19 and TRBJ2-5; 9 bases agree with TRBD1. This CDR3 contains 15 residues. The germline V gene encodes CDR1 LNHDA and CDR2 SQIVND (reference sequence). The J segment lost 4 bases and the V segment lost 4 bases, leaving 7 bases of the junction unmatched. CDR3 amino acids: CASSSGTGLRETQYF. Written as DNA, the CDR3 is TGTGCCAGTAGTAGCGGGACAGGGCTGAGAGAGACCCAGTACTTC. The variable domain in full, with the rest retrieved from reference TRBV19 and TRBJ2-5, is DGGITQSPKYLFRKEGQNVTLSCEQNLNHDAMYWYRQDPGQGLRLIYYSQIVNDFQKGDIAEGYSVSREKKESFPLTVTSAQKNPTAFYLCASSSGTGLRETQYFGPGTRLLVL.

As DNA, the CDR3 is TGTGCCAGCAGCAGCCGGTCAGGGACAGGGAGGGGAAACACCATATATTTT. This gives the protein CASSSRSGTGRGNTIYF. This chain connects TRBV14 to TRBJ1-3; 9 positions agree with TRBD1. The V gene's germline CDR1 is SGHDN and CDR2 FVKESK. CDR3 length: 17 residues. Trimming removed 5 bases from V and 4 bases from J; junction bases left unmatched: 12.

The J gene is TRBJ1-5, the V gene TRBV19; D unclear. The germline CDR1 and CDR2 sequences are LNHDA and SQIVND (reference sequence). Trimming removed 5 bases from V and 2 bases from J, with 10 bases in between. CDR3 length: 14 amino acids. CDR3 in DNA: TGTGCCAGTAGTGCCCGAGAGCGCAATCAGCCCCAGCATTTT. Its translation: CASSARERNQPQHF.